This is a list of T cell receptor beta chains from one sample in a study of identical twins. TCRdb reprocessed the 5' RACE reads via MiXCR and lists one record per CDR3 protein. The sample consists of 350,000 to 450,000 distinct CDR3 sequences, roughly 20% of them appearing once. Sample: naive T cells sorted from blood. The origin of the receptors is a man aged 50-60 years in good health. CDR3s include the opening cysteine and the closing phenylalanine or tryptophan. Each record gives: D gene, J gene, V gene, clone size, CDR3 DNA, CDR3 protein. A D gene is named only where the DNA matches it firmly. Not all rows give a size; the values are once, few, many and, for expanded clones, a class.

>TRBD2|TRBJ2-2|TRBV10-3|.
TGTGCCATCAGAACCGGGACTAGCGGGGGGAACACCGGGGAGCTGTTTTTT
CAIRTGTSGGNTGELFF
>TRBD2|TRBJ2-1|TRBV24-1|many
TGTGCCACCAGTGATTTGCTAGCGGCCTACAATGAGCAGTTCTTC
CATSDLLAAYNEQFF
>.|TRBJ2-2|TRBV5-6|many
TGTGCCAGCAGTCAGGGGCTGGATGGCGGGGAGCTGTTTTTT
CASSQGLDGGELFF
>TRBD1|TRBJ2-3|TRBV4-2|.
TGTGCCAGCAGCCAAGTGACAGGGGGCGCATCAGATACGCAGTATTTT
CASSQVTGGASDTQYF
>.|TRBJ1-6|TRBV5-1|many
TGCGCCAGCAGCTTGGACAGACGTTCACCCCTCCACTTT
CASSLDRRSPLHF
>TRBD1|TRBJ2-3|TRBV4-3|.
TGCGCCAGCAGCCAAGGAACAGGGGGCAGGCACACAGATACGCAGTATTTT
CASSQGTGGRHTDTQYF
>.|TRBJ2-7|TRBV10-3|.
TGTGCCATCGGGCCCCGGGACGAGCAGTACTTC
CAIGPRDEQYF
>TRBD1|TRBJ2-2|TRBV20-1|.
TGCAGTGCTCGCCCGGGACAGAGGAACACCGGGGAGCTGTTTTTT
CSARPGQRNTGELFF
>TRBD2|TRBJ2-2|TRBV5-1|.
TGCGCCAGCAGCGCCGGGGGGACCGGGGAGCTGTTTTTT
CASSAGGTGELFF
>.|TRBJ1-2|TRBV7-2|.
TGTGCCAGCAGCTTAAGACCAAACTCGGGGGGCTATGGCTACACCTTC
CASSLRPNSGGYGYTF
>TRBD2|TRBJ2-2|TRBV6-5|many
TGTGCCAGCAGTTACGTAGCGGGGGCGAACACCGGGGAGCTGTTTTTT
CASSYVAGANTGELFF
>TRBD2|TRBJ2-3|TRBV7-6|.
TGTGCCAGCAGCGGCAAAGGGGGGACTAGCGGTTACACAGATACGCAGTATTTT
CASSGKGGTSGYTDTQYF
>TRBD1|TRBJ2-7|TRBV5-1|many
TGCGCCAGCAGCTTGCTCCAGGGGGCCTCCTACGAGCAGTACTTC
CASSLLQGASYEQYF
>.|TRBJ2-2|TRBV11-2|.
TGTGCCAGCACAATCAGCCCAACCGGGGAGCTGTTTTTT
CASTISPTGELFF
>TRBD2|TRBJ2-5|TRBV11-2|few
TGTGCCAGCAGCTTATACCAGACTAGCGGGGGGGTGAGGGAGACCCAGTACTTC
CASSLYQTSGGVRETQYF
>.|TRBJ1-4|TRBV5-1|few
TGCGCCAGCACGGACAATGAAAAACTGTTTTTT
CASTDNEKLFF
>.|TRBJ2-2|TRBV19|many
TGTGCCACCTCACAAGGGGCCGGCCTTTTCACCGGGGAGCTGTTTTTT
CATSQGAGLFTGELFF
>TRBD2|TRBJ2-5|TRBV10-3|.
TGTGCCATCAGTGTCGTGCGGGAGGGCCGTGAGACCCAGTACTTC
CAISVVREGRETQYF
>.|TRBJ1-2|TRBV28|.
TGTGCCACCAATACGGGCAGCCGCGGCTACACCTTC
CATNTGSRGYTF
>TRBD1|TRBJ1-1|TRBV4-2|many
TGTGCCAGCAGCCACCGCGGACAGGGCGCTGAAGCTTTCTTT
CASSHRGQGAEAFF
>TRBD2|TRBJ2-1|TRBV5-1|few
TGCGCCAGCAGCTTGGTGGCTAGCGGGGGTTATGAGCAGTTCTTC
CASSLVASGGYEQFF
>TRBD1|TRBJ2-3|TRBV12-3/TRBV12-4|.
TGTGCCAGCAGTGGGACCCGACAGGGGGCGCCGAATACGCAGTATTTT
CASSGTRQGAPNTQYF
>.|TRBJ2-5|TRBV6-5|many
TGTGCCAGCAGTTACTCGAGGGATTGGGCGGGGAGAACGAAGGGGACCCAGTACTTC
CASSYSRDWAGRTKGTQYF
>.|TRBJ2-7|TRBV12-3/TRBV12-4|many
TGTGCCAGCAGTCTTACAGGGTCCTACGAGCAGTACTTC
CASSLTGSYEQYF
>TRBD1|TRBJ1-5|TRBV5-1|many
TGCGCCAGCAGCTTGGAAGGACAGGGTCAGCCCCAGCATTTT
CASSLEGQGQPQHF
>.|TRBJ2-2|TRBV7-2|.
TGTGCCAGCAGCTACTTGGGGGCGAACACCGGGGAGCTGTTTTTT
CASSYLGANTGELFF
>TRBD1|TRBJ2-2|TRBV5-6|.
TGTGCCAGCAGCTTGGTCGACAGGGTCGTTACCGGGGAGCTGTTTTTT
CASSLVDRVVTGELFF
>.|TRBJ2-1|TRBV18|.
TGTGCCAGCTCACCAGTACGGGGGCACAATGAGCAGTTCTTC
CASSPVRGHNEQFF
>TRBD1|TRBJ2-5|TRBV20-1|few
TGCAGTGCTGAAGGGGACAGGCAAGAGACCCAGTACTTC
CSAEGDRQETQYF
>TRBD1|TRBJ2-7|TRBV11-2|.
TGTGCCAGCAGCTCTCAGGGACAGGGTAGCGAGCAGTACTTC
CASSSQGQGSEQYF
>TRBD1|TRBJ2-7|TRBV2|.
TGTGCCAGTAGAACCGGGACAGGGCGGGCCGAGCAGTACTTC
CASRTGTGRAEQYF
>.|TRBJ1-5|TRBV19|many
TGTGCCAGTAGTTCCGGGGACGGATACAATCAGCCCCAGCATTTT
CASSSGDGYNQPQHF
>TRBD1|TRBJ2-7|TRBV6-2/TRBV6-3|few
TGTGCCAGCACCCCGACAGGGGGTCCCCTTGGACGGTACGAGCAGTACTTC
CASTPTGGPLGRYEQYF
>.|TRBJ1-5|TRBV6-1|few
TGTGCCAGCAAACAGACGGTACAAGGGCCCCAGCATTTT
CASKQTVQGPQHF
>TRBD2|TRBJ2-1|TRBV7-2|.
TGTGCCAGCAGCTTAGCCGGACGTTCTAGCGGGAGGGGCGATGAGCAGTTCTTC
CASSLAGRSSGRGDEQFF
>.|TRBJ2-1|TRBV3-1|few
TGTGCCAGCAGGACTGCCGAGGGTAGGAATGAGCAGTTCTTC
CASRTAEGRNEQFF